Following are 20 T cell receptor beta chains from one sample sequenced in a study of metastatic and nonmetastatic thyroid tumors. Every patient was untreated before thyroid surgery. MiXCR was used by TCRdb to re-call the PCR reads. Of around 15,000 clones listed, less than 25% are singletons. The sequenced material came from tumor tissue. The receptors come from a male donor with papillary thyroid cancer or a benign thyroid nodule (not recorded which). Some clones in this sample may be carry-over from other donors' samples.

The chain has TRBV20-1 and TRBJ2-3; D might be TRBD2 (6 bases). Germline V lookup: CDR1 DFQATT, CDR2 SNEGSKA (reference sequence). The CDR3 extends over 12 amino acids. The ends were cut back, 7 bases at V and 7 bases at J, with 15 bases in the middle. Here the CDR3 reads CSGRDLTYTQYF. The CDR3 region has the DNA TGCAGTGGGAGGGACTTAACTTATACGCAGTATTTT.

This clone was seen a few times. A junction boundary mismatches the germline segment, possibly from a read error. CDR3: CASSLRFGDNSYEQHF. The CDR3 nucleotides are TGTGCCAGCAGCCTTCGTTTTGGGGACAACTCCTACGAGCAGCACTTC. J is TRBJ2-7 and V is TRBV28; D perhaps matches TRBD1 (6 bases). Germline V gene sequence: CDR1 MDHEN, CDR2 SYDVKM. The CDR3 extends over 16 amino acids.

This clone is judged large (0.1 to 1%). The chain carries TRBV27 and TRBJ1-2; D is uncertain. The CDR3 is 16 amino acids. Germline V gene lookup returns CDR1 MNHEY and CDR2 SMNVEV (reference sequence). The germline V and J ends were trimmed by 0 bases and 8 bases, with 19 bases remaining between them. CDR3 loop: CASSLSDLYGGVGYTF. The CDR3 DNA is TGTGCCAGCAGTTTATCCGACCTTTACGGAGGCGTGGGCTACACCTTC.

This clone showed up many times. The chain joins TRBV12-3 or TRBV12-4 to TRBJ1-1, with D uncertain. Deletions cut 3 bases from V and 3 bases from J, with 8 bases between. The CDR3 loop spans 13 amino acids. The CDR3 bases are TGTGCCAGCAGTTTTGCTAGGGACACTGAAGCTTTCTTT. Amino acid sequence: CASSFARDTEAFF.

Many counts were recorded for this clone. The rearrangement links TRBV7-9 to TRBJ1-2; 8 nucleotides align to TRBD1. The junction had 5 bases not matched to a gene; V was cut back by 5 bases and J by 6 bases. Germline-derived CDR1 and CDR2 are SEHNR and FQNEAQ (reference sequence). CDR3 length: 13 residues. CDR3 sequence reads: CASSKQGEDGYTF. CDR3 in DNA: TGTGCCAGCAGCAAACAGGGGGAAGATGGCTACACCTTC.

This clone was picked up many times. This chain joins TRBV11-2 and TRBJ2-1; 8 bases are shared with TRBD2. J was trimmed by 2 bases and V by 4 bases; bases with no gene match: 7. The CDR3 loop spans 16 amino acids. Germline lookup yields CDR1 SGHAT and CDR2 FQNNGV. Written as DNA, the CDR3 is TGTGCCAGCAGCTCCGGGGGGGAGGCCGCCTACAATGAGCAGTTCTTC. Protein: CASSSGGEAAYNEQFF.

V and J are TRBV30 and TRBJ1-4; maybe TRBD1 (6 bases). The V end lost 3 bases, the J end lost 2 bases, and 19 bases lay between the germline ends. The CDR3 totals 17 residues. CDR1 is GTSNPN and CDR2 is SVGIG in the germline V gene (reference sequence). The chain's CDR3 is CAWRAMGGPKTNEKLFF. The CDR3 coding sequence is TGTGCCTGGAGGGCCATGGGGGGGCCAAAGACTAATGAAAAACTGTTTTTT.

This chain connects TRBV5-6 to TRBJ2-7, with 10 bases that match TRBD2. This CDR3 contains 19 residues. CDR1 SGHDT and CDR2 YYEEEE come from the germline V gene. J lost 2 bases, V lost 4 bases, and 18 bases had no gene match. The CDR3 DNA is TGTGCCAGCAGCCCCGATTCCCGGACGTCGGGACTAGCGCCCTACGAGCAGTACTTC. This sequence encodes CASSPDSRTSGLAPYEQYF.

This clone was detected a few times. V is TRBV19 and J is TRBJ1-2, with 7 bases lining up with TRBD1. This CDR3 spans 12 amino acids. Germline trimming cut 7 bases from V and 7 bases from J; bases unmatched to any gene: 6. Germline CDR1 LNHDA, CDR2 SQIVND (reference sequence). This CDR3 reads CASISGTVGYTF. CDR3 DNA: TGTGCCAGTATCTCCGGGACAGTTGGCTACACCTTC.

In regard to this clone: A single base separates this from a much larger clone, so it may be a read error. This chain joins TRBV7-2 and TRBJ2-5; the match to TRBD1 covers 9 bases. The CDR3 extends over 14 amino acids. The trim removed 5 bases at V and 5 bases at J, leaving 6 bases unmatched. Germline lookup yields CDR1 SGHTA and CDR2 FQGNSA. The CDR3 sequence is CASSPDRGGETQYF. The CDR3 bases are TGTGCCAGCAGCCCTGACAGGGGGGGGGAGACCCAGTACTTC.

This clone was observed many times. This chain connects TRBV20-1 to TRBJ2-1; D is possibly TRBD1 or TRBD2 (5 bases each). The CDR3 length is 14 residues. The V and J ends lost 4 bases and 7 bases respectively, with 17 bases between them. CDR1 is DFQATT and CDR2 is SNEGSKA in the germline V gene (reference sequence). The CDR3 DNA follows: TGCAGTGCTAATCGGGACGCTTTTCTTAATGAGCAGTTCTTC. Its translation: CSANRDAFLNEQFF.

The rearrangement joins TRBV30 to TRBJ2-6, with D unresolved. The CDR3 totals 14 residues. V shed 2 bases and J shed 0 bases, with 5 bases lying between them. Germline V lookup: CDR1 GTSNPN, CDR2 SVGIG (reference sequence). The chain's CDR3 is CAWSRGSGANVLTF. CDR3 nucleotide sequence: TGTGCCTGGAGTAGAGGCTCTGGGGCCAACGTCCTGACTTTC.

This clone was counted between two and nine times. This chain joins TRBV6-1 and TRBJ1-5, with D perhaps TRBD1 (5 bases). The V gene lost 2 bases and the J gene lost 2 bases, with 7 bases spanning the gap. The CDR3 is 14 residues long. Germline values: CDR1 MNHNS, CDR2 SASEGT. CDR3 sequence: CASSEWGGNQPQHF. Here the CDR3 DNA reads TGTGCCAGCAGTGAATGGGGGGGCAATCAGCCCCAGCATTTT.

As concerns this clone: Compared with germline, one end of the junction differs, possibly owing to a read error. The chain is built from TRBV6-5 and TRBJ2-3; tentatively, D is TRBD1 (5 bases). This CDR3 is built from 16 residues. Germline CDR1 MNHEY, CDR2 SVGAGI. The CDR3 coding sequence is TGTGCCAGCACCCTAACAGGAGCCATGATGGCAGATACGCAGTATTTC. Its protein product is CASTLTGAMMADTQYF.

This clone came up many times. The chain is built from TRBV27 and TRBJ2-3; the D is unclear. V shed 2 bases and J shed 5 bases, with 11 bases lying between them. The CDR3 length is 14 residues. CDR1 and CDR2 from the germline V gene are MNHEY and SMNVEV (reference sequence). The DNA of the CDR3 is TGTGCCAGCAGTTTAAGGAATCTGGGAGATACGCAGTATTTT. Protein sequence: CASSLRNLGDTQYF.

The chain carries TRBV28 and TRBJ1-6, with D hard to call. The CDR3 has 17 amino acids. Germline CDR1 reads MDHEN; CDR2 reads SYDVKM. V lost 4 bases to trimming and J lost 1 base, with 14 bases between them. For the CDR3, the DNA is TGTGCCAGCAGTTCCCGCTTTTATAGATCCTATAATTCACCCCTCCACTTT. It specifies CASSSRFYRSYNSPLHF.

At least ten counts were recorded for this clone. DNA of the CDR3: TGCAGTGCTAGGAAGACAGGGGTGCTGGGATGGGACACTGAAGCTTTCTTT. Its translation is CSARKTGVLGWDTEAFF. This chain connects TRBV20-1 to TRBJ1-1, with 8 bases lining up with TRBD1. Per germline, CDR1 DFQATT and CDR2 SNEGSKA (reference sequence). The length of the CDR3 is 17 residues. J lost 3 bases, V lost 3 bases, and 15 bases had no gene match.

J is TRBJ1-2 and V is TRBV2; D gene ambiguous. CDR3 length: 13 amino acids. The germline V and J ends were trimmed by 6 bases and 2 bases, with 10 bases remaining between them. Germline V gene lookup returns CDR1 SNHLY and CDR2 FYNNEI. CDR3 DNA sequence: TGTGCCAGCAGCTACGCGGGGAACTATGGCTACACCTTC. It specifies CASSYAGNYGYTF. The whole variable domain, remainder taken from reference TRBV2 and TRBJ1-2, is EPEVTQTPSHQVTQMGQEVILRCVPISNHLYFYWYRQILGQKVEFLVSFYNNEISEKSEIFDDQFSVERPDGSNFTLKIRSTKLEDSAMYFCASSYAGNYGYTFGSGTRLTVV.

There are many counts of this clone. This chain connects TRBV3-1 to TRBJ2-3; a weak D match, TRBD2 (6 bases). Per the germline V gene, CDR1 is LGHDT and CDR2 is YNNKEL (reference sequence). Trimming removed 3 bases at V and 3 bases at J, with 22 bases between. The CDR3 extends over 18 amino acids. CDR3 DNA sequence: TGTGCCAGCAGCCAGCCTAGGGATGGGGGGTTTGGGACAGATACGCAGTATTTT. It specifies CASSQPRDGGFGTDTQYF.

This clone was counted ten times or more. An end of the junction does not agree with germline; a read error may underlie this. J is TRBJ2-5 and V is TRBV7-7; 9 bases map to TRBD2. CDR3 length equals 16 residues. CDR1 and CDR2 from the germline V gene are SSHAT and FNYEAQ (reference sequence). The CDR3 bases are TGTGCTAGCAGCTTAGCGCGGCGGGGGGGCGGAGAGACCCAGTACTTC. Translation gives CASSLARRGGGETQYF. Supplemented by reference TRBV7-7 and TRBJ2-5, the full variable domain reads GAGVSQSPRYKVTKRGQDVTLRCDPISSHATLYWYQQALGQGPEFLTYFNYEAQPDKSGLPSDRFSAERPEGSISTLTIQRTEQRDSAMYRCASSLARRGGGETQYFGPGTRLLVL.